What follows are 29 T cell receptor beta chains derived from one specimen sequenced in a study of graft-versus-host responses after intestinal transplantation. Processing was applied to graft tissue in order to liberate intraepithelial and lamina propria lymphocytes. Assay used: immunoSEQ multiplex PCR; TCRdb lists only in-frame clones, some missing. The sample contains approximately 15,000 clones, approximately 70% of which appear only once. Source: ileum tissue, taken approximately 780 days after intestinal transplantation. Every receptor here comes from a human patient who received an intestinal transplant, so some T cells may come from the graft donor.

This chain links TRBV11-3 with TRBJ2-7; 7 bases agree with TRBD2. The CDR3 loop spans 15 amino acids. Germline V gene lookup returns CDR1 SGHNT and CDR2 YENEEA. Unmatched junction bases numbered 4, after V lost 2 bases and J lost 0 bases. CDR3 residues: CASSLRDYLSYEQYF. As DNA, the CDR3 is TGTGCCAGCAGCTTACGGGACTACCTCTCCTACGAGCAGTACTTC.

The CDR3 nucleotides are TGTGCCAGCAGCTTGGGAGGGACTCGACAACTAGCGCAGTACTTC. It codes for CASSLGGTRQLAQYF. The chain has TRBV7-9 and TRBJ2-7; 7 bases align to TRBD2. Germline V lookup: CDR1 SEHNR, CDR2 FQNEAQ (reference sequence). The V and J ends lost 3 bases and 9 bases, in that order; junction bases with no gene match: 14. The CDR3 sequence is 15 residues long. The whole variable domain, filled in from reference TRBV7-9 and TRBJ2-7, reads DTGVSQNPRHKITKRGQNVTFRCDPISEHNRLYWYRQTLGQGPEFLTYFQNEAQLEKSRLLSDRFSAERPKGSFSTLEIQRTEQGDSAMYLCASSLGGTRQLAQYFGPGTRLTVT.

The chain combines TRBV2 with TRBJ2-7, with TRBD2 matching 11 bases. Trimming took 10 bases from V and 3 from J; bases not matched to a gene: 14. The V gene's germline CDR1 is SNHLY and CDR2 FYNNEI. CDR3 length equals 16 residues. CDR3 DNA: TGTGCCACTACAACTCTCTACGGGACTAGCGGCTACGAGCAGTACTTC. Amino acids: CATTTLYGTSGYEQYF. Variable domain in full (rest from reference TRBV2 and TRBJ2-7): EPEVTQTPSHQVTQMGQEVILRCVPISNHLYFYWYRQILGQKVEFLVSFYNNEISEKSEIFDDQFSVERPDGSNFTLKIRSTKLEDSAMYFCATTTLYGTSGYEQYFGPGTRLTVT.

V gene TRBV7-6 combines with J gene TRBJ2-3; maybe TRBD2 (7 bases). V shed 0 bases and J shed 6 bases, with 10 bases lying between them. The CDR3 is made up of 14 amino acids. Per the germline V gene, CDR1 is SGHVS and CDR2 is FNYEAQ. CDR3 nucleotide sequence: TGTGCCAGCAGCTTAGCAGGGGGGGTGGATACGCAGTATTTT. It codes for CASSLAGGVDTQYF. Using reference TRBV7-6 and TRBJ2-3 for the parts outside the CDR3, the full variable domain is GAGVSQSPRYKVTKRGQDVALRCDPISGHVSLYWYRQALGQGPEFLTYFNYEAQQDKSGLPNDRFSAERPEGSISTLTIQRTEQRDSAMYRCASSLAGGVDTQYFGPGTRLTVL.

The V gene is TRBV6-5, the J gene TRBJ2-7; weak D call: TRBD1 (5 bases). The germline V gene encodes CDR1 MNHEY and CDR2 SVGAGI. Trimming took 5 bases from V and 3 from J, leaving 11 bases between them. This CDR3 is 13 amino acids long. The CDR3 reads CASSLTGLYEQYF. The DNA of the CDR3 is TGTGCCAGCAGTCTAACAGGTCTCTACGAGCAGTACTTC.

The chain employs TRBV7-6 and TRBJ2-7; no definite D call. V was trimmed by 4 bases and J by 5 bases, leaving 12 bases between them. The CDR3 length is 13 residues. CDR1 SGHVS and CDR2 FNYEAQ come from the germline V gene. As DNA, the CDR3 is TGTGCCAGCAGCTCCCGCTCCGCGAACGAGCAGTACTTC. Protein product: CASSSRSANEQYF.

CDR3: CASSELAGGPDTQYF. CDR3 DNA: TGTGCCAGCAGTGAACTAGCGGGGGGGCCAGATACGCAGTATTTT. This sequence joins TRBV6-4 and TRBJ2-3, with TRBD2 matching over 13 bases. Germline values: CDR1 MRHNA, CDR2 SNTAGT. Trimming at V came to 3 bases and at J to 4 bases, leaving 1 base not matched to a gene. The CDR3 spans 15 residues.

Worth noting for this clone: With only one base between it and a far larger clone, this is likely a read error. The genes are TRBV6-4 and TRBJ2-6; D may be TRBD2 (6 bases). The V end was cut by 5 bases, the J end by 2 bases, with 10 bases between. CDR3 size: 15 residues. In germline, CDR1 is MRHNA, CDR2 SNTAGT. In DNA form, the CDR3 reads TGTGCCAGCAGTCAACCGGGGGCTGGGGCCAACGTCCTGACTTTC. This sequence encodes CASSQPGAGANVLTF.

The chain employs TRBV28 and TRBJ1-4; perhaps TRBD1 as D (5 bases). The CDR3 loop spans 17 amino acids. Germline CDR1 reads MDHEN; CDR2 reads SYDVKM. With 5 bases removed from V and 8 bases from J, the gap between germline ends came to 24 bases. This chain's CDR3 is CASSARVLGYKREKLFF. The CDR3 DNA reads TGTGCCAGCAGTGCCAGGGTTTTGGGGTACAAAAGGGAAAAACTGTTTTTT.

This clone was counted between two and nine times. The chain is built from TRBV5-4 and TRBJ2-7; tentative D call: TRBD1 (5 bases). Germline V gene data show CDR1 as SGHNT and CDR2 as YYREEE (reference sequence). V lost 0 bases, J lost 6 bases, and 10 bases lay in between. CDR3 length equals 13 residues. The CDR3 sequence is CASSLDRSGEQYF. The CDR3, as DNA: TGTGCCAGCAGCTTGGACAGGTCCGGCGAGCAGTACTTC.

J is TRBJ2-7 and V is TRBV2, with 7 bases aligning to TRBD2. J was trimmed by 6 bases and V by 4 bases; bases with no gene match: 6. This CDR3 has 13 amino acids. Germline values: CDR1 SNHLY, CDR2 FYNNEI. The CDR3 here is CASSATSVPEQYF. In DNA form, the CDR3 reads TGTGCCAGCAGTGCCACTAGCGTCCCCGAGCAGTACTTC. The full variable domain, with the rest looked up from reference TRBV2 and TRBJ2-7, is EPEVTQTPSHQVTQMGQEVILRCVPISNHLYFYWYRQILGQKVEFLVSFYNNEISEKSEIFDDQFSVERPDGSNFTLKIRSTKLEDSAMYFCASSATSVPEQYFGPGTRLTVT.

The V gene is TRBV5-5, the J gene TRBJ1-4; maybe TRBD1 (6 bases). Germline V lookup: CDR1 SGHKS, CDR2 YYEKEE (reference sequence). V was pared by 0 bases and J by 7 bases, with 10 bases between. This CDR3 comprises 14 residues. In DNA form, the CDR3 reads TGTGCCAGCAGCTTGGCTAGAGGGGGTGAAAAACTGTTTTTT. Amino acid sequence: CASSLARGGEKLFF.

Note on this clone: Relative to the germline gene, one junction end is altered; a read error may explain this. This chain connects TRBV18 to TRBJ2-1, with TRBD2 as a possible D gene (7 bases). The germline V gene has CDR1 KGHSH and CDR2 LQKENI. The CDR3 is 16 residues long. CDR3 region: CASSPQGGGFYNEQFF. The CDR3 DNA is TGTGCCAGCTCCCCACAAGGGGGGGGATTCTACAATGAGCAGTTCTTC.

V is TRBV30 and J is TRBJ1-1; weak D call: TRBD1 (6 bases). Germline CDR1 and CDR2: GTSNPN and SVGIG (reference sequence). The CDR3 runs 13 residues. V was pared by 2 bases and J by 5 bases, with 12 bases between. The CDR3 is CAWSWGPGTEAFF. The CDR3, as DNA: TGTGCCTGGAGTTGGGGGCCGGGGACTGAAGCTTTCTTT.

By sample share, this clone is medium-sized. This chain links TRBV6-5 with TRBJ1-5; TRBD1 matches at 7 bases. Per germline, CDR1 MNHEY and CDR2 SVGAGI. The CDR3 sequence is 14 residues long. The V segment lost 6 bases and the J segment 0 bases; nucleotides outside the gene matches: 2. CDR3 in amino acids: CASSDRDSNQPQHF. The DNA of the CDR3 is TGTGCCAGCAGCGACAGGGATAGCAATCAGCCCCAGCATTTT.

This chain connects TRBV25-1 to TRBJ1-2, with no clear D. The V gene lost 3 bases and the J gene lost 6 bases, with 23 bases spanning the gap. The CDR3 contains 17 residues. The germline gives CDR1 MGHDK, CDR2 SYGVNS. The CDR3 DNA reads TGTGCCAGCAGTGAGATTGAGGGCGGCAGGAGATACAATGGCTACACCTTC. Protein sequence: CASSEIEGGRRYNGYTF.

This chain connects TRBV28 to TRBJ1-5, with D tentatively TRBD1 (6 bases). This CDR3 has 13 residues. V was clipped by 11 bases and J by 7 bases, with 18 bases between them. Germline CDR1 and CDR2: MDHEN and SYDVKM. CDR3 bases: TGTGCCTCCCTGCGCAGGGGAGTCCAGCCCCAGCATTTT. Protein sequence: CASLRRGVQPQHF.

There are a few counts of this clone. V usage is TRBV19 and J usage is TRBJ1-4; D gene uncertain. V lost 7 bases, J lost 5 bases, and 14 bases lay in between. Germline-derived CDR1 and CDR2 are LNHDA and SQIVND (reference sequence). The CDR3 runs to 14 residues. CDR3 sequence (DNA): TGTGCCAGTAATTTCCGGGGTGTGAATGAAAAACTGTTTTTT. It is translated as CASNFRGVNEKLFF.

There are a few counts of this clone. The chain is built from TRBV30 and TRBJ2-6, with TRBD1 matching over 9 bases. V trimming: 5 bases; J trimming: 0 bases; junction bases outside the gene matches: 11. CDR1 and CDR2 from the germline V gene are GTSNPN and SVGIG (reference sequence). The CDR3 covers 18 residues. CDR3 loop: CAWGDRVLGDSGANVLTF. The CDR3 DNA sequence: TGTGCCTGGGGGGACAGGGTATTAGGGGACTCTGGGGCCAACGTCCTGACTTTC.

Only one count was recorded for this clone. The chain has TRBV6-5 and TRBJ1-1; no firm D call. The ends were cut back, 4 bases at V and 3 bases at J, with 18 bases in the middle. The CDR3 has 16 residues. CDR1 MNHEY and CDR2 SVGAGI come from the germline V gene. CDR3 coding DNA: TGTGCCAGCAGTTCGGACCCCCCAGGCGGCGACACTGAAGCTTTCTTT. Its protein is CASSSDPPGGDTEAFF.

This chain links TRBV9 with TRBJ1-3, with D unresolved. Germline values: CDR1 SGDLS, CDR2 YYNGEE. Trimming removed 7 bases at V and 0 bases at J, with 14 bases between. This CDR3 contains 15 residues. CDR3: CASSRRVFSGNTIYF. The CDR3 DNA reads as TGTGCCAGCTCACGTCGGGTCTTCTCTGGAAACACCATATATTTT.

The genes are TRBV28 and TRBJ1-2; 10 bases line up with TRBD1. Germline lookup yields CDR1 MDHEN and CDR2 SYDVKM. CDR3 size: 16 residues. Trimming removed 6 bases from V and 5 bases from J; junction bases left unmatched: 12. The CDR3: CASSPIDRGLQYGYTF. The CDR3 coding sequence is TGTGCCAGCAGCCCGATAGACAGGGGGCTTCAGTATGGCTACACCTTC.

This clone showed up just once. This chain uses TRBV2 with TRBJ2-4; D is possibly TRBD1 (6 bases). The CDR3 totals 21 residues. V dropped 2 bases and J dropped 0 bases, with 26 bases sitting between them. Germline CDR1 reads SNHLY; CDR2 reads FYNNEI. The CDR3 DNA reads as TGTGCCAGCAGTGAAAGTCATCCGGGCAGGGGCTACCGGTTAGCCAAAAACATTCAGTACTTC. Protein sequence: CASSESHPGRGYRLAKNIQYF.

In this sample, this clone turned up once. The chain has TRBV5-5 and TRBJ2-1; D unresolved. There are 13 residues in the CDR3. Trimming cost V 2 bases and J 5 bases, with 8 bases left between them. The germline CDR1 and CDR2 sequences are SGHKS and YYEKEE (reference sequence). CDR3 amino acids: CASSLAIHNEQFF. CDR3 DNA sequence: TGTGCCAGCAGCTTAGCGATTCACAATGAGCAGTTCTTC.

In its sample, this clone was seen once. This chain joins TRBV15 and TRBJ2-5; 9 bases fit TRBD1. V was clipped by 1 base and J by 6 bases; unmatched bases: 12. The V gene's germline CDR1 is LNHNV and CDR2 YYDKDF (reference sequence). CDR3 size: 17 residues. CDR3: CATSRGWGTGFSKTQYF. CDR3 bases: TGTGCCACCAGCAGAGGATGGGGGACAGGGTTCTCAAAGACCCAGTACTTC.

The chain joins TRBV5-5 to TRBJ1-6; D is unresolved. Per the germline V gene, CDR1 is SGHKS and CDR2 is YYEKEE (reference sequence). Between the trimmed V and J ends, which lost 0 bases and 8 bases, there was a span of 18 bases. The CDR3 consists of 17 residues. In DNA, the CDR3 is TGTGCCAGCAGCTTGGTCTATCCCCCCCCTCGGGATTCACCCCTCCACTTT. Translation: CASSLVYPPPRDSPLHF.

As regards this clone: An end of the junction differs from the germline gene, which may be a read error. The chain couples TRBV7-8 to TRBJ2-7, with no clear D. Germline lookup yields CDR1 SGHVS and CDR2 FQNEAQ. This CDR3 has 13 amino acids. The CDR3 region is CASRLDRAYEQYF. The CDR3, as DNA: TGTGCCAGCAGGTTAGACCGTGCCTACGAGCAGTACTTC.

This chain joins TRBV11-2 and TRBJ1-6; D is undetermined. The V end lost 5 bases, the J end lost 13 bases, and 15 bases lay between the germline ends. Germline V gene data show CDR1 as SGHAT and CDR2 as FQNNGV. This CDR3 comprises 13 residues. The CDR3: CASSPEGGIPLHF. In DNA, the CDR3 is TGTGCCAGCAGCCCCGAAGGAGGTATCCCCCTCCACTTT.

The chain carries TRBV5-1 and TRBJ1-5; 8 bases align to TRBD1. Germline lookup yields CDR1 SGHRS and CDR2 YFSETQ. This CDR3 is built from 17 residues. V shed 4 bases, J shed 6 bases, and the junction held 15 bases outside the gene matches. CDR3 in amino acids: CASSPGQGQFECQPQHF. DNA for the CDR3: TGCGCCAGCAGCCCAGGACAGGGACAATTTGAGTGTCAGCCCCAGCATTTT. Full variable domain (outside the CDR3, taken from reference TRBV5-1 and TRBJ1-5): KAGVTQTPRYLIKTRGQQVTLSCSPISGHRSVSWYQQTPGQGLQFLFEYFSETQRNKGNFPGRFSGRQFSNSRSEMNVSTLELGDSALYLCASSPGQGQFECQPQHFGDGTRLSIL.